Below are 26 T cell receptor beta chains sequenced from a single sample in a study of blood T cell repertoires in COVID-19 (TCRdb year 2020). Library preparation used the immunoSEQ multiplex PCR assay. Drawn from immuneACCESS, this table holds only the in-frame rearrangements with V and J called that TCRdb kept. Clones are partly lost; checked studies trace under half to an unresolved V gene and leave the rest unexplained. For this sample there are more than 15,000 clones; about 88% appear just once. The ten largest account for approximately 10% of the sample. The material sequenced was peripheral blood. These receptors were collected from a man in his forties or fifties with active COVID-19.

The chain combines TRBV2 with TRBJ2-7, with D hard to call. The CDR3 runs 11 residues. Trimming took 6 bases from V and 9 from J, leaving 12 bases between them. From germline, CDR1 is SNHLY and CDR2 FYNNEI. The CDR3 loop reads CASSVDQVQYF. CDR3 DNA sequence: TGTGCCAGCAGCGTAGACCAGGTGCAGTACTTC. The entire variable domain, with the rest obtained from reference TRBV2 and TRBJ2-7, is as follows: EPEVTQTPSHQVTQMGQEVILRCVPISNHLYFYWYRQILGQKVEFLVSFYNNEISEKSEIFDDQFSVERPDGSNFTLKIRSTKLEDSAMYFCASSVDQVQYFGPGTRLTVT.

This clone was picked up a small number of times. The J gene is TRBJ1-2, the V gene TRBV5-1; 7 bases are shared with TRBD1. Germline V lookup: CDR1 SGHRS, CDR2 YFSETQ. The V segment lost 5 bases and the J segment 1 base; nucleotides outside the gene matches: 5. The CDR3 is made up of 14 amino acids. The CDR3 nucleotides read TGCGCCAGCAGTGGGACAGATGGTAACTATGGCTACACCTTC. Translated, it gives CASSGTDGNYGYTF.

This clone was found once. This rearrangement joins TRBV9 to TRBJ2-7; TRBD1 might be the D (7 bases). CDR1 SGDLS and CDR2 YYNGEE come from the germline V gene. Between the trimmed V and J ends, which lost 4 bases and 2 bases, there was a span of 16 bases. The CDR3 extends over 15 amino acids. The CDR3 coding sequence is TGTGCCAGCAGCACTCAGACAGGGACTCCCTACGAGCAGTACTTC. Encoded protein: CASSTQTGTPYEQYF.

CDR3 nucleotide sequence: TGTGCCAGCAGCCGACGGGAGGGTGATACGCAGTATTTT. It is translated as CASSRREGDTQYF. The chain has TRBV6-5 and TRBJ2-3; TRBD2 matches at 8 bases. The CDR3 extends over 13 amino acids. Trimming took 6 bases from V and 6 from J; bases not matched to a gene: 5. Germline lookup yields CDR1 MNHEY and CDR2 SVGAGI.

J is TRBJ2-1 and V is TRBV4-3; TRBD2 agrees at 7 bases. The V gene end was trimmed by 2 bases and the J gene end by 8 bases; junction bases not matched to a gene: 12. The CDR3 spans 16 residues. Germline V gene data show CDR1 as LGHNA and CDR2 as YSLEER. CDR3 nucleotides: TGCGCCAGCAGCCAAATAGCGGGTGTCTTTTTCTATGAGCAGTTCTTC. It translates to CASSQIAGVFFYEQFF.

The genes are TRBV6-6 and TRBJ1-4; possible D gene TRBD1, 5 bases. Between the trimmed V and J ends, which lost 5 bases and 5 bases, there was a span of 15 bases. The length of the CDR3 is 15 residues. Per the germline V gene, CDR1 is MNHNY and CDR2 is SVGAGI (reference sequence). The DNA for the CDR3 is TGTGCCAGCAGTCCCCGCAGGGTGTGGAATGAAAAACTGTTTTTT. Translation gives CASSPRRVWNEKLFF.

This chain connects TRBV19 to TRBJ2-5, with D unresolved. The CDR3 is 14 amino acids. Trimming shortened V by 5 bases and J by 2 bases, and 12 bases separated the two germline ends. From germline, CDR1 is LNHDA and CDR2 SQIVND (reference sequence). This CDR3 is CASSPLGQQETQYF. CDR3 nucleotides: TGTGCCAGTAGTCCCCTTGGGCAGCAAGAGACCCAGTACTTC.

The chain has TRBV4-1 and TRBJ2-7, with D possibly being TRBD2 (5 bases). Germline-derived CDR1 and CDR2 are MGHRA and YSYEKL. V was shortened by 3 bases and J by 5 bases, with 14 bases between the two germline ends. The CDR3 loop spans 14 amino acids. The CDR3 protein is CASSQRDSEDEQYF. CDR3 bases: TGCGCCAGCAGCCAGAGGGATTCCGAAGACGAGCAGTACTTC.

This chain joins TRBV5-1 and TRBJ2-6, with TRBD1 as a possible D gene (5 bases). CDR1 is SGHRS, CDR2 YFSETQ, per germline. The CDR3 runs 15 residues. V was trimmed by 3 bases and J by 2 bases, leaving 9 bases between them. CDR3 nucleotides: TGCGCCAGCAGCTATGCAGGGACTGGGGCCAACGTCCTGACTTTC. Its translation: CASSYAGTGANVLTF.

The chain is built from TRBV19 and TRBJ1-1, with 10 bases that match TRBD1. This CDR3 comprises 14 residues. Trimming at V came to 5 bases and at J to 4 bases, leaving 4 bases not matched to a gene. The germline CDR1 and CDR2 sequences are LNHDA and SQIVND (reference sequence). Here the CDR3 DNA reads TGTGCCAGTAGTGCGACAGGGGGCCTCACTGAAGCTTTCTTT. Translation: CASSATGGLTEAFF.

V is TRBV6-6 and J is TRBJ2-3; D gene ambiguous. Germline V gene data show CDR1 as MNHNY and CDR2 as SVGAGI (reference sequence). Trimming took 6 bases from V and 1 from J, leaving 8 bases between them. The CDR3 runs 13 residues. The CDR3 region has the DNA TGTGCCAGCAGCCAAGTAGGCACAGATACGCAGTATTTT. Translated, it gives CASSQVGTDTQYF.

The chain recombines TRBV5-1 with TRBJ2-3; 7 positions agree with TRBD2. CDR3 length: 16 residues. Per germline, CDR1 SGHRS and CDR2 YFSETQ. With 2 bases clipped from V and 0 bases from J, the junction kept 6 bases outside the gene matches. CDR3: CASSLAAGLSTDTQYF. The CDR3 DNA reads as TGCGCCAGCAGCTTAGCAGCGGGACTAAGCACAGATACGCAGTATTTT.

This chain uses TRBV7-9 with TRBJ2-2; no definite D call. This CDR3 region has 16 residues. With 6 bases removed from V and 7 bases from J, the gap between germline ends came to 21 bases. Germline-derived CDR1 and CDR2 are SEHNR and FQNEAQ (reference sequence). CDR3 coding DNA: TGTGCCAGCAGACCTCCCCCGGCTAGTAAGGTCGGGGAGCTGTTTTTT. Translated: CASRPPPASKVGELFF.

This chain joins TRBV6-5 and TRBJ2-7; TRBD2 matches 7 bases. CDR1 is MNHEY, CDR2 SVGAGI, per germline. The CDR3 length is 15 residues. J was trimmed by 2 bases and V by 6 bases; bases with no gene match: 10. CDR3 DNA: TGTGCCAGCAGCTCCCCCGGCCGGGGGGCCTACGAGCAGTACTTC. This translates into CASSSPGRGAYEQYF.

In nucleotides, the CDR3 is TGTGCCAGCAGTTATTTCAGGGGGAGTTACAATCAGCCCCAGCATTTT. It encodes CASSYFRGSYNQPQHF. This rearrangement joins TRBV6-9 to TRBJ1-5, with 7 bases identical to TRBD1. Germline V gene sequence: CDR1 MNHGY, CDR2 SVAAGI. The J segment lost 3 bases and the V segment lost 1 base, leaving 6 bases of the junction unmatched. This CDR3 has 16 residues.

This chain joins TRBV3-1 (or the pseudogene TRBV3-2) and TRBJ2-2; 8 bases match TRBD2. The trim removed 6 bases at V and 7 bases at J, leaving 4 bases unmatched. In germline, CDR1 is LGHDT, CDR2 YNNKEL (reference sequence). The CDR3 totals 13 residues. DNA of the CDR3: TGTGCCAGCAGTGAGCGGGAGATCGGGGAGCTGTTTTTT. This encodes CASSEREIGELFF.

The chain recombines TRBV11-2 with TRBJ2-7; 9 bases agree with TRBD1. Germline-derived CDR1 and CDR2 are SGHAT and FQNNGV. Trimming cost V 0 bases and J 3 bases; bases outside gene matches: 3. The length of the CDR3 is 15 residues. CDR3 amino acids: CASSLDSGQGYEQYF. The CDR3 region has the DNA TGTGCCAGCAGCTTAGACTCGGGACAGGGCTACGAGCAGTACTTC.

The chain recombines TRBV27 with TRBJ1-1, with 7 nucleotides matching TRBD1. CDR1 and CDR2 from the germline V gene are MNHEY and SMNVEV (reference sequence). This CDR3 is built from 13 residues. Germline trimming cut 5 bases from V and 7 bases from J; bases unmatched to any gene: 7. The DNA of the CDR3 is TGTGCCAGCAGTACCAGACAGGGTGGTGAAGCTTTCTTT. It translates to CASSTRQGGEAFF.

The chain joins TRBV9 to TRBJ2-1; 11 nucleotides match TRBD2. The CDR3 is 16 amino acids. CDR1 and CDR2 from the germline V gene are SGDLS and YYNGEE. The trim removed 4 bases at V and 7 bases at J, leaving 10 bases unmatched. In DNA, the CDR3 is TGTGCCAGCAGCCCCCGTAGCGGGAGGGCCCCAAATGAGCAGTTCTTC. It yields the protein CASSPRSGRAPNEQFF.

CDR3 loop: CASSRPLSRNEQFF. CDR3 sequence (DNA): TGTGCCAGCAGCCGACCATTAAGCAGGAATGAGCAGTTCTTC. The J gene is TRBJ2-1, the V gene TRBV13, with no clear D. In germline, CDR1 is PRHDT, CDR2 FYEKMQ (reference sequence). V lost 5 bases to trimming and J lost 7 bases, with 15 bases between them. This CDR3 region has 14 residues. Filled out from reference TRBV13 and TRBJ2-1, the complete variable domain reads AAGVIQSPRHLIKEKRETATLKCYPIPRHDTVYWYQQGPGQDPQFLISFYEKMQSDKGSIPDRFSAQQFSDYHSELNMSSLELGDSALYFCASSRPLSRNEQFFGPGTRLTVL.

The chain couples TRBV19 to TRBJ2-7; TRBD1 agrees at 7 bases. V shed 5 bases, J shed 6 bases, and the junction held 7 bases outside the gene matches. The CDR3 is 13 amino acids. Per the germline V gene, CDR1 is LNHDA and CDR2 is SQIVND (reference sequence). The CDR3 loop is CASSLKTGVEQYF. The CDR3 DNA reads as TGTGCCAGTAGTCTAAAAACAGGGGTCGAGCAGTACTTC.

The chain uses TRBV4-3 and TRBJ2-1, with D perhaps matching TRBD2 (6 bases). There are 18 residues in the CDR3. Germline loops: CDR1 LGHNA, CDR2 YSLEER. Trimming stripped 0 bases from V and 0 bases from J, with 15 bases between. The CDR3 loop is CASSQDSAGYSSYNEQFF. Written as DNA, the CDR3 is TGCGCCAGCAGCCAAGATAGCGCGGGGTACAGCTCCTACAATGAGCAGTTCTTC.

V and J are TRBV30 and TRBJ2-1; 9 nucleotides line up with TRBD2. Looked up from germline, CDR1 is GTSNPN and CDR2 is SVGIG (reference sequence). This CDR3 spans 14 amino acids. J lost 8 bases, V lost 6 bases, and 11 bases had no gene match. CDR3 sequence reads: CACPLSGSIYEQFF. CDR3 DNA: TGTGCCTGTCCTCTTAGCGGGAGTATATATGAGCAGTTCTTC.

The sample holds one count of this clone. The chain couples TRBV27 to TRBJ2-3; TRBD1 matches 9 bases. Germline values: CDR1 MNHEY, CDR2 SMNVEV (reference sequence). This CDR3 is 14 amino acids long. Losses at the gene ends were 6 bases for V and 4 bases for J; bases not matched to a gene: 5. This CDR3 reads CASSHRGPADTQYF. In DNA form, the CDR3 reads TGTGCCAGCAGCCACAGGGGGCCAGCAGATACGCAGTATTTT.

The rearrangement links TRBV6-5 to TRBJ2-3; D gene ambiguous. Germline values: CDR1 MNHEY, CDR2 SVGAGI. Between the trimmed V and J ends, which lost 2 bases and 1 base, there was a span of 7 bases. CDR3 length: 14 residues. The CDR3: CASSYKRGTDTQYF. As DNA, the CDR3 is TGTGCCAGCAGTTACAAGCGCGGCACAGATACGCAGTATTTT.

The genes are TRBV4-1 and TRBJ2-1; 10 bases align to TRBD1. V lost 3 bases and J lost 4; bases outside the gene matches: 3. This CDR3 comprises 15 residues. Germline assignment: CDR1 MGHRA and CDR2 YSYEKL. CDR3 bases: TGCGCCAGCAGCCATGAGGGACAGGGGTACAATGAGCAGTTCTTC. Translated: CASSHEGQGYNEQFF.